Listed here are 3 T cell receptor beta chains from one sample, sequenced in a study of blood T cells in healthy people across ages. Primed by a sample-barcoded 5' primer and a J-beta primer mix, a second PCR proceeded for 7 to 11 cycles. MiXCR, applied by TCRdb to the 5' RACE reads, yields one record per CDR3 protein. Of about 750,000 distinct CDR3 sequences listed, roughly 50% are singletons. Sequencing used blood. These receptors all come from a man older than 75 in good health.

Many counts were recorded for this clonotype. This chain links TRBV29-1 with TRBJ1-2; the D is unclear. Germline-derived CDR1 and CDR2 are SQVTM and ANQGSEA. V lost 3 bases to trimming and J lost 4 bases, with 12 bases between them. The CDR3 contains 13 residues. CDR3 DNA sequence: TGCAGCGTTGAGGACCGCGGCGGCTATGGCTACACCTTC. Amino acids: CSVEDRGGYGYTF.

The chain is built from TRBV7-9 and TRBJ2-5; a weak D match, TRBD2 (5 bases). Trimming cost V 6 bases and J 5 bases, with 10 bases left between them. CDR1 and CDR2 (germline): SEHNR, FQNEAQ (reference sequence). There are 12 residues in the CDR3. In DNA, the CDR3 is TGTGCCAGCAGTCGAAGGGAGGAGACCCAGTACTTC. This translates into CASSRREETQYF.

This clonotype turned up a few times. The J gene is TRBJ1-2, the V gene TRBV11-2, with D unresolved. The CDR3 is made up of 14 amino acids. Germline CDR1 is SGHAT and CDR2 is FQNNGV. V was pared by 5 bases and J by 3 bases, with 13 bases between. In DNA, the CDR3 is TGTGCCAGCAGCGTAGGTGGTCGGGACTATGGCTACACCTTC. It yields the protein CASSVGGRDYGYTF.